This T cell receptor (beta chain) was captured by sequencing in a study of shared clonotypes between healthy human individuals. After removal of 5 bases from V and 5 bases from J, the junction contained 10 bases not matched to a gene. CDR3 length equals 16 residues. Germline values: CDR1 SGHAT, CDR2 FQNNGV. This clone was seen more than once but under ten times. TCRdb keeps only in-frame clones here, not all; method: immunoSEQ multiplex PCR. The table has 780,000 or so clones, about two thirds seen once. The sequenced sample consisted of memory CD4+ T cells sorted from blood. Subset: CD45RA-negative fraction. This TCR was sampled from a woman aged 25 to 39 in good health. V and J are TRBV11-2 and TRBJ1-4; 8 positions agree with TRBD1. The CDR3: CASSNRGEDWNEKLFF. For the CDR3, the DNA is TGTGCCAGCAGCAACAGGGGGGAGGATTGGAATGAAAAACTGTTTTTT.